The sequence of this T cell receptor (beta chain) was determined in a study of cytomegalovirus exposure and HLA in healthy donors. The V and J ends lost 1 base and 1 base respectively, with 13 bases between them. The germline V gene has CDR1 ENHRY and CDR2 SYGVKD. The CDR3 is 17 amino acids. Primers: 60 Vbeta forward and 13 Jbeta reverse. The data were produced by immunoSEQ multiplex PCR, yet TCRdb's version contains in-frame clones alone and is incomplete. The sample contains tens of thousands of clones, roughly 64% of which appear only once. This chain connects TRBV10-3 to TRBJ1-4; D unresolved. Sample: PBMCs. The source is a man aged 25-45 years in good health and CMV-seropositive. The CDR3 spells CAISEFSGGRTNEKLFF. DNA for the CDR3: TGTGCCATCAGTGAGTTTTCGGGCGGGCGAACTAATGAAAAACTGTTTTTT.